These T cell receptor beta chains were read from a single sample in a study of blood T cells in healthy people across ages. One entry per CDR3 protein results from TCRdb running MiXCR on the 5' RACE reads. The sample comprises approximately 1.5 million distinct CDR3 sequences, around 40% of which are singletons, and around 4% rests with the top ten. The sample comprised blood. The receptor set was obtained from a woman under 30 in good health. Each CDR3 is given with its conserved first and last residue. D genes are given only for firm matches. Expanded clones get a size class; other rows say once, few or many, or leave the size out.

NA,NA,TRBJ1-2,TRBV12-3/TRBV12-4,TGTGCCAGCAGCCGGACAGCCCCCAAGCCTCGCTCTAACTATGGCTACACCTTC,CASSRTAPKPRSNYGYTF
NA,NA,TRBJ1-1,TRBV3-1,TGTACCAGCAGACCCCGACAGGCGCCTGAAGCTTTCTTT,CTSRPRQAPEAFF
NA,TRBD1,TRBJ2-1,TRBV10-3,TGTGCCATCAGGGCCGGGACAGGGAGCTACAATGAGCAGTTCTTC,CAIRAGTGSYNEQFF
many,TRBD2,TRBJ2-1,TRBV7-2,TGTGCCAGCAGCTTACGGCTAGCGGGAAATGAGCAGTTCTTC,CASSLRLAGNEQFF
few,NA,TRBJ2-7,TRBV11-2,TGTGCCAGCAGCCTATGGGAGTCCTACGAGCAGTACTTC,CASSLWESYEQYF
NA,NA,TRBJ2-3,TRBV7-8,TGTGCCAGCTACCCTATGAGGACTAGCACAGATACGCAGTATTTT,CASYPMRTSTDTQYF
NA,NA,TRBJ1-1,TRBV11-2,TGTGCCAGCAGCTTAGCTTGGTCCGACACTGAAGCTTTCTTT,CASSLAWSDTEAFF
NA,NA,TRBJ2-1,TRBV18,TGTGCCAGCTCACCACTTAGGGTCGGTTCATACAATGAGCAGTTCTTC,CASSPLRVGSYNEQFF
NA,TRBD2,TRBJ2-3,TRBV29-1,TGCAGCGGCAGGACTAGCGGCGGCACAGATACGCAGTATTTT,CSGRTSGGTDTQYF
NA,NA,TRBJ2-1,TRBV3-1,TGTGCCAGCAGCCAATGGCCACCGAGGGCCCCCTACAATGAGCAGTTCTTC,CASSQWPPRAPYNEQFF
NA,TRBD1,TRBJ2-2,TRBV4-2,TGTGCCAGCAGCCCCCGACAGGGGATCGGGGAGCTGTTTTTT,CASSPRQGIGELFF
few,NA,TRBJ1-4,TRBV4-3,TGCGCCAGCAGCCTCAGGGGCGGGGAAGAAAAACTGTTTTTT,CASSLRGGEEKLFF
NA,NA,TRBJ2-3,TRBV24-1,TGTGCCACCAGTGATTTTCAGGGAGGCACAGATACGCAGTATTTT,CATSDFQGGTDTQYF
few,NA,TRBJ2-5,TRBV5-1,TGCGCCAGCAGCTTGCTCAGGGGATCCCAAGAGACCCAGTACTTC,CASSLLRGSQETQYF
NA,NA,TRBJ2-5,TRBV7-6,TGTGCCAGCAGCCCTCAGACAGGAGTAACGAAAGAGACCCAGTACTTC,CASSPQTGVTKETQYF
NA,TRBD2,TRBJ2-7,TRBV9,TGTGCCAGCAGCGTCAAAGCGGGAGATATCTACGAGCAGTACTTC,CASSVKAGDIYEQYF
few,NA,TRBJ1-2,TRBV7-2,TGTGCCAGCTTCCCCTCCGTCGACTATGGCTACACCTTC,CASFPSVDYGYTF
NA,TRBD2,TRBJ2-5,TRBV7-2,TGTGCCAGCAGCTTAGTGACTAGCGGGATGGGGGAGACCCAGTACTTC,CASSLVTSGMGETQYF
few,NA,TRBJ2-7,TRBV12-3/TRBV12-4,TGTGCCAGCAGTCCTCAGGGAAATCTCCCCTACGAGCAGTACTTC,CASSPQGNLPYEQYF
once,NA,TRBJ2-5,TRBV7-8,TGTGCCAGCAGCAGCCGGGACGGACTTCCCGGGGAGCAGTACTTC,CASSSRDGLPGEQYF
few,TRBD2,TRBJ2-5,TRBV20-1,TGCAGTGCGGGGACTAGCGGGAGCCAAGAGACCCAGTACTTC,CSAGTSGSQETQYF
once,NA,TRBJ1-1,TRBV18,TGTGCCAGCTCTCCGGAGGGGGGGCGGAGGACTGAAGCTTTCTTT,CASSPEGGRRTEAFF
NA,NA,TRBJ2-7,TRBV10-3,TGTGCCACGCTAGCGTCCTATTCTACCTACGAGCAGTACTTC,CATLASYSTYEQYF
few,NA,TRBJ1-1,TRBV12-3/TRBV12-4,TGTGCCAGCAGTCCTATCGGGGGAGGGACTGAAGCTTTCTTT,CASSPIGGGTEAFF
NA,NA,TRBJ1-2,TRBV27,TGTGCCAGCAGTTTACTCTCTACAGGAGCTAACTATGGCTACACCTTC,CASSLLSTGANYGYTF
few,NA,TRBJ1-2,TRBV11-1,TGTGCCAGCAGCTCCACCGCCGGGACATCTAAGGAAGGCTACACCTTC,CASSSTAGTSKEGYTF
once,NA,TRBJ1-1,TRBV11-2,TGTGCCAGCAGCCAAACATTAAGCGAAGCTTTCTTT,CASSQTLSEAFF
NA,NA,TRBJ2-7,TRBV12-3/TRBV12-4,TGTGCCAGCAGCTATGCTGGTTGGTCCTACGAGCAGTACTTC,CASSYAGWSYEQYF
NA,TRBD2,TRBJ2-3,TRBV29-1,TGCAGCGCTAACCCGGGACTAGCGGGGGGAGGAGATACGCAGTATTTT,CSANPGLAGGGDTQYF
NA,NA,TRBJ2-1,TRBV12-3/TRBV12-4,TGTGCCAGCAGTTCCCAGGGGGGGCTCTCCTTGGGTGAGCAGTTCTTC,CASSSQGGLSLGEQFF
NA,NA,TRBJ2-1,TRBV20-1,TGCAGTGCTAGTCCGGACTCTAGCCTCAATGAGCAGTTCTTC,CSASPDSSLNEQFF
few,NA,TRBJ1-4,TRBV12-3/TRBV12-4,TGTGCCAGCAGACCGACACGGAGGTCGGAAAAACTGTTTTTT,CASRPTRRSEKLFF
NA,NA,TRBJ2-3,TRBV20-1,TGCAGTGCTAGAGATCGACTGACAGGATACACAGATACGCAGTATTTT,CSARDRLTGYTDTQYF
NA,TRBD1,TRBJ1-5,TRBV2,TGTGCCAGCAGTTACCAGGGGGTGCTCAATCAGCCCCAGCATTTT,CASSYQGVLNQPQHF
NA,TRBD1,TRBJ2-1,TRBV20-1,TGCAGTGCTAGAAAACAGGGGAATCTAGGCCTGTATAGCGATGAGCAGTTCTTC,CSARKQGNLGLYSDEQFF
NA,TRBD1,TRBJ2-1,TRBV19,TGTGCCAGTAGTGCGGCCGGGACAGGGGTCTACAATGAGCAGTTCTTC,CASSAAGTGVYNEQFF
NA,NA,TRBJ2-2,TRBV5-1,TGCGCCAGCAGCTTGGCCCCCAGGAACACCGGGGAGCTGTTTTTT,CASSLAPRNTGELFF
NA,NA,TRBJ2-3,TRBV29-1,TGCAGCGCCGGGGCTCGGGATACGCAGTATTTT,CSAGARDTQYF
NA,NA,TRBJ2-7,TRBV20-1,TGCAGTTCTAGCGTCTGGAGCTCCTACAATGAGCAGTACTTC,CSSSVWSSYNEQYF
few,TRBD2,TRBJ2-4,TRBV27,TGTGCCAGCAGTCGGGAGGGGGGAAACATTCAGTACTTC,CASSREGGNIQYF
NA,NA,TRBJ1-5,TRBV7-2,TGTGCCAGCAGCTTAACCAGGTGGAGTGGACAGCATTTT,CASSLTRWSGQHF
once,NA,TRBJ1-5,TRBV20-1,TGCAGTGCTAGTCGGGACGGTTATAGCAATCAGCCCCAGCATTTT,CSASRDGYSNQPQHF
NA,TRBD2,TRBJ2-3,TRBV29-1,TGCAGCGTTGACTACCTCCGACCGGGACTAGCGGGTCGAGTAGATACGCAGTATTTT,CSVDYLRPGLAGRVDTQYF
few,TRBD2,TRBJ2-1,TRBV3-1,TGTGCCAGCAGCCACCGCAACCTAGCGGGGGGGTCTCATGAGCAGTTCTTC,CASSHRNLAGGSHEQFF
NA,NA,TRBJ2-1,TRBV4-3,TGCACCAGCAGCCAAGACAGGAATTCCTACAATGAGCAGTTCTTC,CTSSQDRNSYNEQFF
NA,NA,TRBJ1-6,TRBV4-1,TGCGCCAGCAGCCAAGGTCCGGGAGGACTTAGCTCCTATAATTCGCCCCTCCACTTT,CASSQGPGGLSSYNSPLHF
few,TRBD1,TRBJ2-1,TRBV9,TGTGCCAGCAGCGCCCGGGACAGGGGAGTGGGGTCCTACAATGAGCAGTTCTTC,CASSARDRGVGSYNEQFF
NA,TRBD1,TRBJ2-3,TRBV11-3,TGTGCCAGCAGCCACGGACAGGGCCGTACAGATACGCAGTATTTT,CASSHGQGRTDTQYF
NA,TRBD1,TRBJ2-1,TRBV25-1,TGTGCCAGCAGTGTCCGGGACAGGGGCTATGAGCAGTTCTTC,CASSVRDRGYEQFF
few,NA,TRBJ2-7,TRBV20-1,TGCAGTGCTAGAGACCCGGGTCGAGGGCATGAGCAGTACTTC,CSARDPGRGHEQYF
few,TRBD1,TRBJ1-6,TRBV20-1,TGCAGTGCTCTACAGGGGGGGAATTCACCCCTCCACTTT,CSALQGGNSPLHF
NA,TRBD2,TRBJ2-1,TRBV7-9,TGTGCCAGCAGCTTATCGGGGACTAGCGTAGACAATGAGCAGTTCTTC,CASSLSGTSVDNEQFF
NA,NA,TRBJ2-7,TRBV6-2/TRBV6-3,TGTGCCAGCAGTTACGGTCGACTGAACGAGCAGTACTTC,CASSYGRLNEQYF
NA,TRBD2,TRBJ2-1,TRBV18,TGTGCCAGCTCACGGTTAGCGGGAGTGCCTTACGAGCATGAGCAGTTCTTC,CASSRLAGVPYEHEQFF
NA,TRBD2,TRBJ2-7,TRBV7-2,TGTGCCAGCAGCTCTCGTAGCGGGGCCAACAATGAGCAGTACTTC,CASSSRSGANNEQYF
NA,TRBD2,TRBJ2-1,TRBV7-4,TGTGCCAGCAGCTGCCTCGGGTCTAGCGGGGGGCGCCATCCCTACAATGAGCAGTTCTTC,CASSCLGSSGGRHPYNEQFF
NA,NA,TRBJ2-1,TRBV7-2,TGTGCCAGCAGCTCGGAGGCGGGAACCTACAATGAGCAGTTCTTC,CASSSEAGTYNEQFF
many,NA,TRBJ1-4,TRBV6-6,TGTGCCAGCAGTTGGGACATCGATGAAAAACTGTTTTTT,CASSWDIDEKLFF
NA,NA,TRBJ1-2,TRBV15,TGTGCCACCAGCAAGACCCCAGGCGGGAGGTCAACCTATGGCTACACCTTC,CATSKTPGGRSTYGYTF
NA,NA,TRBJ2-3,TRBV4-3,TGCGCCAGCAGCCAAGATCCCAGGGCCACAGATACGCAGTATTTT,CASSQDPRATDTQYF